This T cell receptor (beta chain) was identified during a study of response to subunit inactivated influenza vaccine (dated by TCRdb to 2016 to 2019). For the wider study: Deep quantitative profiling of the T cell receptor repertoire was used in the study to follow responses to a trivalent subunit inactivated influenza vaccine.

Inclusive of the bounding cysteine and phenylalanine, the CDR3 is 15 residues long. Of all the DNA, just the CDR3 is kept, 45 bases in frame from base 1. V and J are trimmed by 5 bases and 1 base, and the gene matches miss 4 bases of the junction. Study-level results and caveats: The authors suggested that each seasonal influenza vaccination may recruit only a limited number of new T cells.

The library was prepared using RT-PCR. Instrument on record: Illumina HiSeq 2500. TCRdb reprocessing: public reads trimmed at Q25 with fastp, clones called with MiXCR, in-frame beta chains kept. Each CDR3 protein appears once, grouped with its most common genes and DNA. The sample table records about 520,000 distinct CDR3 sequences; around 25% of these occur just once. Less than 2.5% of the sample is in the top ten clones. Many counts were recorded for this clonotype. Its antigen is not yet known. Base qualities were left out, and no much larger clone turns up one base away. The specimen comprised CD4+ T cells sorted from PBMCs, sampled less than 6 days after vaccination. The source of this sequence is a man in his fifties who received an inactivated influenza vaccine. Donor details come from another sample of the same person, matched by shared clones. The rearrangement joined TRBV12-3 or TRBV12-4 to TRBJ2-1; 8 junctional bases match TRBD1. The CDR3 has the sequence CASSPRQGSYNEQFF. DNA sequence: TGTGCCAGCAGTCCAAGACAGGGGTCCTACAATGAGCAGTTCTTC.